The clone carrying this T cell receptor beta chain was detected only a few times. The sample belongs to a study of shared clonotypes between healthy human individuals. Study overall: Aged between 18 and 49, the donors were a couple of women and a few men.

The CDR3 covers 15 residues. Germline trimming cut 5 bases from V and 8 bases from J; bases unmatched to any gene: 11. CDR1 and CDR2 from the germline V gene are MGHRA and YSYEKL. The assay was carried out at the deep level. Data came from immunoSEQ multiplex PCR; TCRdb stores just in-frame clones and leaves some out. The sample holds around 2.1 million clones; approximately 94% are singletons and the top ten take approximately 1.7%. Only CD45RO-negative cells positively selected for CCR7 counted as naive CD8 cells, so terminally differentiated effector memory CD45RA+ cells were excluded. Donors were Caucasian adults residing in Nashville, Tennessee, USA.

The chain has TRBV4-1 and TRBJ1-1, with 10 nucleotides matching TRBD1. This receptor was taken from a man aged 18 to 30 in good health. Some clones in this sample may be carry-over from other donors' samples. Specimen: naive CD8+ T cells from PBMCs. CDR3 DNA sequence: TGCGCCAGCAGCTCCTGGACAGGGGGACCTAGCGAAGCTTTCTTT. Protein product: CASSSWTGGPSEAFF.